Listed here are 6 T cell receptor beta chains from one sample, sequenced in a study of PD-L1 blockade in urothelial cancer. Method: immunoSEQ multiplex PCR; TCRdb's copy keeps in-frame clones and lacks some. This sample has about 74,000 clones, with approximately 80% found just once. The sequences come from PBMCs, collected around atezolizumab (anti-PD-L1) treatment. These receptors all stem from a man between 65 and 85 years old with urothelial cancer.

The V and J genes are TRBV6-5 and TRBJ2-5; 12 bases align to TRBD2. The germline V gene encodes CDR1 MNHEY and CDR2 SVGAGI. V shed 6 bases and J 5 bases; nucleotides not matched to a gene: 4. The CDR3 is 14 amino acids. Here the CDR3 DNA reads TGTGCCAGCAGGCTAGCGGGAGGGATCGAGACCCAGTACTTC. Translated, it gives CASRLAGGIETQYF.

This CDR3 is CASSLDRQGRDTQYF. In DNA form, the CDR3 reads TGTGCCAGCAGCTTAGATCGACAGGGAAGAGATACGCAGTATTTT. This chain joins TRBV11-2 and TRBJ2-3; TRBD1 agrees at 7 bases. CDR1 is SGHAT and CDR2 is FQNNGV in the germline V gene. The V segment lost 0 bases and the J segment 5 bases; nucleotides outside the gene matches: 5. This CDR3 is 15 amino acids long.

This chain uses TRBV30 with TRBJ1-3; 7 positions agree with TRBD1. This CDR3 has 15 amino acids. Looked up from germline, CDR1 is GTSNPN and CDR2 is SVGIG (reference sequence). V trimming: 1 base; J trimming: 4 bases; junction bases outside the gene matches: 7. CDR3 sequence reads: CAWSAQDRDGNTIYF. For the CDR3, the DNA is TGTGCCTGGAGTGCCCAAGACAGGGACGGAAACACCATATATTTT. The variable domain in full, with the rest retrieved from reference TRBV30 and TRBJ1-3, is SQTIHQWPATLVQPVGSPLSLECTVEGTSNPNLYWYRQAAGRGLQLLFYSVGIGQISSEVPQNLSASRPQDRQFILSSKKLLLSDSGFYLCAWSAQDRDGNTIYFGEGSWLTVV.

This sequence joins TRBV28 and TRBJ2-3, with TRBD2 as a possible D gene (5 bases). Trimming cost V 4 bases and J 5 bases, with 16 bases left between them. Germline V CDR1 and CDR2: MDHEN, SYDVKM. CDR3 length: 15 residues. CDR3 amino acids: CASSWRVDRIDTQYF. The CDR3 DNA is TGTGCCAGCAGTTGGCGGGTCGATCGGATAGATACGCAGTATTTT. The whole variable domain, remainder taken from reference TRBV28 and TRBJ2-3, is DVKVTQSSRYLVKRTGEKVFLECVQDMDHENMFWYRQDPGLGLRLIYFSYDVKMKEKGDIPEGYSVSREKKERFSLILESASTNQTSMYLCASSWRVDRIDTQYFGPGTRLTVL.

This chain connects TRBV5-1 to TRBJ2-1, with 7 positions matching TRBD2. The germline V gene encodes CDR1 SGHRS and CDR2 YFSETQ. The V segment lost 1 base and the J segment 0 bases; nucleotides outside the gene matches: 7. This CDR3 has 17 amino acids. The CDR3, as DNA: TGCGCCAGCAGCTTGATTGGGCGGGAGACCTCCTACAATGAGCAGTTCTTC. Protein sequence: CASSLIGRETSYNEQFF.

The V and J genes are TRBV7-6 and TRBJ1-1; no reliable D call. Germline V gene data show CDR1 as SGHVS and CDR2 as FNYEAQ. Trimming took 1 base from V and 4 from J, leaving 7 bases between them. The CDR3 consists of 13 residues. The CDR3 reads CASSLGERTEAFF. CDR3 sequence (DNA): TGTGCCAGCAGCTTAGGGGAGCGCACTGAAGCTTTCTTT.